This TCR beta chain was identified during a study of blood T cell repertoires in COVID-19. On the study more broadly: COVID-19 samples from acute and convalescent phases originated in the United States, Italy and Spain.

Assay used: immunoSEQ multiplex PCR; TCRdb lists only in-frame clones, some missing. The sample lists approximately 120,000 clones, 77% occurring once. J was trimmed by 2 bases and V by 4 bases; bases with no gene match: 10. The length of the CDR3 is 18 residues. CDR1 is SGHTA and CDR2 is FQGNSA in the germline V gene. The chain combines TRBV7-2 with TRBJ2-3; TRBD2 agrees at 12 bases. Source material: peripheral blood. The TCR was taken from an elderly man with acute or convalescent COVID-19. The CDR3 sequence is CASSSTSGGTSFTDTQYF. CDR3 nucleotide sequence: TGTGCCAGCAGCTCTACTAGCGGGGGGACCTCTTTCACAGATACGCAGTATTTT.